This section outlines one T cell receptor (beta chain) sequence together with its context. The target antigen is unknown. The source of the sample is a study of cytomegalovirus exposure and HLA in healthy donors. Study details: One earlier analysis, a look at approximately 190 million T cells, found some 120 million unique TCR beta sequences.

Study observations and caveats: Investigators reported approximately 170 TCR beta chains as tied to cytomegalovirus. There were several of the most significant clusters that appeared linked to common viral pathogens in a later analysis.

Nominally healthy donors were sampled, though unrecorded immune exposures were likely. The CDR3 is 15 residues long. V lost 3 bases and J 12 bases, leaving 22 bases between the germline ends. CDR1 and CDR2 from the germline V gene are SGDLS and YYNGEE. Researchers ran the PCR with 60 Vbeta and 13 Jbeta primers. Repertoires were generated with immunoSEQ multiplex PCR, while TCRdb's copy carries only in-frame clones and drops some. The sample consists of 85,000 to 120,000 clones, around 68% of them appearing once. Sequences were obtained from PBMCs. This TCR came from a human donor in good health. This chain links TRBV9 with TRBJ2-1; D gene ambiguous. Here the CDR3 reads CASSESASPLSGQFF. CDR3 nucleotide sequence: TGTGCCAGCAGCGAAAGCGCCTCCCCCCTCAGTGGGCAGTTCTTC.